This T cell receptor beta chain was obtained from a study of technical replicates of blood from a few donors. Only in-frame clones appear in the TCRdb table, and some are missing; sequencing was by immunoSEQ multiplex PCR. The sample has some 57,000 clones, under 90% seen once. V was pared by 7 bases and J by 0 bases, with 12 bases between. The germline gives CDR1 MNHNS, CDR2 SASEGT. The CDR3 is 14 residues long. The specimen was PBMCs. The genes are TRBV6-1 and TRBJ1-1, with D perhaps matching TRBD1 (5 bases). This clonotype originated in a human donor in good health. Some clones in this sample may be carry-over from other donors' samples. The CDR3 region is CASKLRELNTEAFF. The CDR3 coding sequence is TGTGCCAGCAAACTCAGGGAACTGAACACTGAAGCTTTCTTT.